These T cell receptor beta chains were read from a single sample in a study of response to subunit inactivated influenza vaccine. One entry per CDR3 protein results from TCRdb running MiXCR on the RT-PCR reads. The sample includes about 530,000 distinct CDR3 sequences, 10% to 15% of them seen just once. The sequenced sample was PBMCs from blood, obtained 35 to 45 days after vaccination. All receptors come from a man over 45 who received an inactivated influenza vaccine. Each CDR3 is given with its conserved first and last residue. The D gene is left open where the match is weak. Clone size is stated in some rows and not others, as once, few, many or a class when expanded.

v_gene: TRBV7-2; abundance: NA; j_gene: TRBJ1-6; d_gene: NA; CDR3nt: TGTGCCAGCAGCTCCGACCTCAATTCACCCCTCCACTTT; CDR3aa: CASSSDLNSPLHF
v_gene: TRBV5-1; abundance: many; j_gene: TRBJ2-5; d_gene: NA; CDR3nt: TGCGCCAGCAGCTTGGATGCAGGCCACCAAGAGACCCAGTACTTC; CDR3aa: CASSLDAGHQETQYF
v_gene: TRBV6-2/TRBV6-3; abundance: NA; j_gene: TRBJ2-3; d_gene: NA; CDR3nt: TGTGCCAGCAGGGCAGGTCGGGGCAGCACAGATACGCAGTATTTT; CDR3aa: CASRAGRGSTDTQYF
v_gene: TRBV28; abundance: NA; j_gene: TRBJ1-1; d_gene: NA; CDR3nt: TGTGCCAGCAACAGACAGCTGAACACTGAAGCTTTCTTT; CDR3aa: CASNRQLNTEAFF
v_gene: TRBV11-2; abundance: NA; j_gene: TRBJ2-3; d_gene: TRBD2; CDR3nt: TGTGCCAGCAGCACTGGACTAGCGGGAGATACAGATACGCAGTATTTT; CDR3aa: CASSTGLAGDTDTQYF
v_gene: TRBV27; abundance: few; j_gene: TRBJ1-1; d_gene: NA; CDR3nt: TGTGCCAAAAACTCTGAAGCTTTCTTT; CDR3aa: CAKNSEAFF
v_gene: TRBV20-1; abundance: NA; j_gene: TRBJ2-7; d_gene: NA; CDR3nt: TGCAGTGCCTCGGGGATCGGTGCCTACGAGCAGTACTTC; CDR3aa: CSASGIGAYEQYF
v_gene: TRBV29-1; abundance: many; j_gene: TRBJ2-3; d_gene: TRBD2; CDR3nt: TGCAGCGTTGAAGATCAGTGGACTAGCGGGAGGCCTCACACAGATACGCAGTATTTT; CDR3aa: CSVEDQWTSGRPHTDTQYF
v_gene: TRBV12-3/TRBV12-4; abundance: few; j_gene: TRBJ2-5; d_gene: NA; CDR3nt: TGTGCCAGCAGTGCTACAGGGTTAGAGACCCAGTACTTC; CDR3aa: CASSATGLETQYF
v_gene: TRBV7-9; abundance: NA; j_gene: TRBJ1-1; d_gene: NA; CDR3nt: TGTGCCAGCAGCTTAGCTGGGCAGGGGCGGATGAACACTGAAGCTTTCTTT; CDR3aa: CASSLAGQGRMNTEAFF
v_gene: TRBV28; abundance: few; j_gene: TRBJ1-2; d_gene: TRBD1; CDR3nt: TGTGCCAGCGGGGACAGAAACTATGGCTACACCTTC; CDR3aa: CASGDRNYGYTF
v_gene: TRBV29-1; abundance: many; j_gene: TRBJ2-3; d_gene: TRBD2; CDR3nt: TGCAGCGTTCAGACTAGCGGCACAGATACGCAGTATTTT; CDR3aa: CSVQTSGTDTQYF
v_gene: TRBV29-1; abundance: NA; j_gene: TRBJ2-5; d_gene: TRBD2; CDR3nt: TGCAGCGTGCGGGGGGGCCTGGAGACCCAGTACTTC; CDR3aa: CSVRGGLETQYF
v_gene: TRBV7-9; abundance: NA; j_gene: TRBJ2-1; d_gene: NA; CDR3nt: TGTGCCAGCAGCTTTGCGTCGCTCGGTTGGAATGAGCAGTTCTTC; CDR3aa: CASSFASLGWNEQFF
v_gene: TRBV5-1; abundance: NA; j_gene: TRBJ1-6; d_gene: NA; CDR3nt: TGCGCCAGCAGCTTGGAGGGACCGTGGAATTCACCCCTCCACTTT; CDR3aa: CASSLEGPWNSPLHF
v_gene: TRBV20-1; abundance: many; j_gene: TRBJ2-7; d_gene: NA; CDR3nt: TGCAGTGCTAGGGGTATTAGTCCAGACACCTTAAACGAGCAGTACTTC; CDR3aa: CSARGISPDTLNEQYF
v_gene: TRBV20-1; abundance: NA; j_gene: TRBJ2-3; d_gene: NA; CDR3nt: TGCAGTGCTAGAGATGAGAGTCGGGACTGGTGGAGGACGGCGCAGTATTTT; CDR3aa: CSARDESRDWWRTAQYF
v_gene: TRBV7-9; abundance: few; j_gene: TRBJ2-3; d_gene: NA; CDR3nt: TGTGCCAGCACCAAGACAGGAATTAGCACAGATACGCAGTATTTT; CDR3aa: CASTKTGISTDTQYF
v_gene: TRBV4-1; abundance: NA; j_gene: TRBJ2-1; d_gene: TRBD1; CDR3nt: TGCGCCAGCAGCCAAGGGACAGGCGACTCCTACAATGAGCAGTTCTTC; CDR3aa: CASSQGTGDSYNEQFF
v_gene: TRBV9; abundance: many; j_gene: TRBJ2-2; d_gene: TRBD1; CDR3nt: TGTGCCAGCAGCCTAGGGGGGACAGGGGGCACCGGGGAGCTGTTTTTT; CDR3aa: CASSLGGTGGTGELFF
v_gene: TRBV3-1; abundance: few; j_gene: TRBJ2-3; d_gene: NA; CDR3nt: TGTGCCAGCAGCCGGTTAAATACGCAGTATTTT; CDR3aa: CASSRLNTQYF
v_gene: TRBV20-1; abundance: many; j_gene: TRBJ1-1; d_gene: NA; CDR3nt: TGCAGTGCTAGAGATGTAGGGGGCACTGAAGCTTTCTTT; CDR3aa: CSARDVGGTEAFF
v_gene: TRBV20-1; abundance: NA; j_gene: TRBJ2-5; d_gene: NA; CDR3nt: TGCAGTGCTAGACTTTATTGGGGGTGGGAGCGAGGTGAGACCCAGTACTTC; CDR3aa: CSARLYWGWERGETQYF
v_gene: TRBV25-1; abundance: NA; j_gene: TRBJ2-2; d_gene: NA; CDR3nt: TGTGCCAGCAGTGGGCCTAGGCTCACCGGGGAGCTGTTTTTT; CDR3aa: CASSGPRLTGELFF
v_gene: TRBV5-4; abundance: few; j_gene: TRBJ2-4; d_gene: TRBD2; CDR3nt: TGTGCCAGCAGCCACCATGGAAGCGGGGGAACCAAAAACATTCAGTACTTC; CDR3aa: CASSHHGSGGTKNIQYF
v_gene: TRBV12-3/TRBV12-4; abundance: NA; j_gene: TRBJ2-1; d_gene: NA; CDR3nt: TGTGCCAGCAGTTTAGCGGCCCCCCCCCAGTTCTTC; CDR3aa: CASSLAAPPQFF
v_gene: TRBV7-2; abundance: many; j_gene: TRBJ2-2; d_gene: TRBD1; CDR3nt: TGTGCCAGCAGCTTAGTTGTTGGGACAGGGACCGGGGAGCTGTTTTTT; CDR3aa: CASSLVVGTGTGELFF
v_gene: TRBV12-3/TRBV12-4; abundance: few; j_gene: TRBJ1-5; d_gene: TRBD1; CDR3nt: TGTGCCAGCAGGAAAACAGGGGGCTTCAATCAGCCCCAGCATTTT; CDR3aa: CASRKTGGFNQPQHF
v_gene: TRBV7-2; abundance: few; j_gene: TRBJ2-1; d_gene: NA; CDR3nt: TGTGCCAGCAGCATTGACCGCGGGTACAATGAGCAGTTCTTC; CDR3aa: CASSIDRGYNEQFF
v_gene: TRBV7-9; abundance: few; j_gene: TRBJ2-1; d_gene: NA; CDR3nt: TGTGCCAGCAGCTGGGCGAGGGGGAATGAGCAGTTCTTC; CDR3aa: CASSWARGNEQFF
v_gene: TRBV25-1; abundance: NA; j_gene: TRBJ2-1; d_gene: TRBD2; CDR3nt: TGTGCCAGCAGTGACATGACTAGCGGGGGGGGACTCTACAATGAGCAGTTCTTC; CDR3aa: CASSDMTSGGGLYNEQFF
v_gene: TRBV5-1; abundance: NA; j_gene: TRBJ2-2; d_gene: NA; CDR3nt: TGCGCCAGCAGCTTGGGTCTATTTTCAGAATTCACCGGGGAGCTGTTTTTT; CDR3aa: CASSLGLFSEFTGELFF
v_gene: TRBV12-3/TRBV12-4; abundance: many; j_gene: TRBJ2-1; d_gene: NA; CDR3nt: TGTGCCAGCAGTTTAGCGGAGAAGAGGAGTGAGCAGTTCTTC; CDR3aa: CASSLAEKRSEQFF
v_gene: TRBV7-8; abundance: NA; j_gene: TRBJ2-1; d_gene: TRBD1; CDR3nt: TGTGCCAGCAGACCCACAGGGGCCGCTTACAATGAGCAGTTCTTC; CDR3aa: CASRPTGAAYNEQFF
v_gene: TRBV7-2; abundance: NA; j_gene: TRBJ2-1; d_gene: TRBD2; CDR3nt: TGTGCCAGCAGCTTAGTAGCGGGACTTAAATTCAATGAGCAGTTCTTC; CDR3aa: CASSLVAGLKFNEQFF
v_gene: TRBV7-9; abundance: NA; j_gene: TRBJ2-3; d_gene: TRBD1; CDR3nt: TGTGCCAGCAGCGTAACGACAGGGCGGACAGATACGCAGTATTTT; CDR3aa: CASSVTTGRTDTQYF
v_gene: TRBV7-9; abundance: many; j_gene: TRBJ2-7; d_gene: NA; CDR3nt: TGTGCCAGCGGCTTACCTTCACACTCCTCCTACGAGCAGTACTTC; CDR3aa: CASGLPSHSSYEQYF
v_gene: TRBV29-1; abundance: many; j_gene: TRBJ2-7; d_gene: NA; CDR3nt: TGCAGCGTTGAAGACGGGACAAACTACGAGCAGTACTTC; CDR3aa: CSVEDGTNYEQYF
v_gene: TRBV11-2; abundance: NA; j_gene: TRBJ2-5; d_gene: TRBD2; CDR3nt: TGTGCCAGCACCTTAAGAGGGGCTAGCGGACAAGAGACCCAGTACTTC; CDR3aa: CASTLRGASGQETQYF
v_gene: TRBV18; abundance: NA; j_gene: TRBJ2-5; d_gene: NA; CDR3nt: TGTGCCAGCTCACGGGACATCCCGCCCCAGGAGACCCAGTACTTC; CDR3aa: CASSRDIPPQETQYF
v_gene: TRBV9; abundance: NA; j_gene: TRBJ1-2; d_gene: TRBD1; CDR3nt: TGTGCCAGCAGCGAAGCTGCCGGGACAGGGAAACTTAGCTATGGCTACACCTTC; CDR3aa: CASSEAAGTGKLSYGYTF
v_gene: TRBV6-5; abundance: few; j_gene: TRBJ1-2; d_gene: NA; CDR3nt: TGTGCCAGCAGTTACTCTTCGGGGGTGGAGGGCTACACCTTC; CDR3aa: CASSYSSGVEGYTF
v_gene: TRBV20-1; abundance: many; j_gene: TRBJ2-5; d_gene: NA; CDR3nt: TGCAGCGCAGAGCCAGCGGGCCATGGGACCCAGTACTTC; CDR3aa: CSAEPAGHGTQYF
v_gene: TRBV4-3; abundance: few; j_gene: TRBJ2-1; d_gene: TRBD2; CDR3nt: TGCGCCAGCAGCCCGGGGACTAGCGGGAGGGTGGGGCAGTTCTTC; CDR3aa: CASSPGTSGRVGQFF
v_gene: TRBV5-6; abundance: few; j_gene: TRBJ2-7; d_gene: TRBD1; CDR3nt: TGTGCCAGCAGCTTGGCCGGGACAGGGCTATCCTACGAGCAGTACTTC; CDR3aa: CASSLAGTGLSYEQYF
v_gene: TRBV7-2; abundance: many; j_gene: TRBJ1-2; d_gene: NA; CDR3nt: TGTGCCAGCAGCTTAGTGGACGTTTATGGCTACACCTTC; CDR3aa: CASSLVDVYGYTF
v_gene: TRBV5-1; abundance: few; j_gene: TRBJ2-3; d_gene: NA; CDR3nt: TGCGCCAGCAGCTTGGGGACCTCCCCAAACACAGATACGCAGTATTTT; CDR3aa: CASSLGTSPNTDTQYF
v_gene: TRBV29-1; abundance: many; j_gene: TRBJ2-1; d_gene: TRBD2; CDR3nt: TGCAGCGTTGAACCAAAGACTAGCACCTATGAGCAGTTCTTC; CDR3aa: CSVEPKTSTYEQFF
v_gene: TRBV7-9; abundance: many; j_gene: TRBJ1-2; d_gene: TRBD1; CDR3nt: TGTGCCAGCAGGACCGGGACAGGGAATGGCTACACCTTC; CDR3aa: CASRTGTGNGYTF
v_gene: TRBV29-1; abundance: NA; j_gene: TRBJ2-1; d_gene: NA; CDR3nt: TGCAGCGTTGTTCGCCAGTCAGGGAATGAGCAGTTCTTC; CDR3aa: CSVVRQSGNEQFF
v_gene: TRBV4-2; abundance: NA; j_gene: TRBJ2-1; d_gene: TRBD2; CDR3nt: TGTGCCAGCAGCCGAACCGGACTAGCGGATAGCTCCTACAATGAGCAGTTCTTC; CDR3aa: CASSRTGLADSSYNEQFF
v_gene: TRBV20-1; abundance: few; j_gene: TRBJ2-3; d_gene: NA; CDR3nt: TGCAGTGCCAGGGGGGAGCGGATCAAGCAGTATTTT; CDR3aa: CSARGERIKQYF
v_gene: TRBV12-3/TRBV12-4; abundance: many; j_gene: TRBJ2-5; d_gene: NA; CDR3nt: TGTGCCAGCAGTTTCTTATACCAAGAGACCCAGTACTTC; CDR3aa: CASSFLYQETQYF
v_gene: TRBV7-9; abundance: NA; j_gene: TRBJ1-2; d_gene: NA; CDR3nt: TGTGCCAGCAGCTTAGTACACGCGGTAGCTAACTATGGCTACACCTTC; CDR3aa: CASSLVHAVANYGYTF
v_gene: TRBV7-9; abundance: NA; j_gene: TRBJ2-7; d_gene: NA; CDR3nt: TGTGCCAGCAGCTTAGGTGACCGATCCTACGAGCAGTACTTC; CDR3aa: CASSLGDRSYEQYF
v_gene: TRBV20-1; abundance: NA; j_gene: TRBJ2-1; d_gene: NA; CDR3nt: TGCAGTGCTCATAGCACCACAGACCCCCCCGGGCAGTTCTTC; CDR3aa: CSAHSTTDPPGQFF
v_gene: TRBV6-1; abundance: few; j_gene: TRBJ2-3; d_gene: NA; CDR3nt: TGTGCCAGCCGATCGGATCATGGGGCAGATACGCAGTATTTT; CDR3aa: CASRSDHGADTQYF
v_gene: TRBV20-1; abundance: many; j_gene: TRBJ2-1; d_gene: NA; CDR3nt: TGCAGTGCTGACGACCCTCCGTACAATGAGCAGTTCTTC; CDR3aa: CSADDPPYNEQFF
v_gene: TRBV4-1; abundance: NA; j_gene: TRBJ2-7; d_gene: NA; CDR3nt: TGCGCCAGCAGCCAAGGTGGCAGTTCCTACGAGCAGTACTTC; CDR3aa: CASSQGGSSYEQYF
v_gene: TRBV10-3; abundance: NA; j_gene: TRBJ2-3; d_gene: TRBD1; CDR3nt: TGTGCCATCAGTGAGTGGGACAGGCCCGCAGATACGCAGTATTTT; CDR3aa: CAISEWDRPADTQYF